This is a list of T cell receptor beta chains from one sample in a study of blood T cells in healthy people across ages. TCRdb re-derived calls from the 5' RACE reads in MiXCR, one entry per CDR3 protein. Among hundreds of thousands of distinct CDR3 sequences listed, roughly 32% were seen once. The sequenced sample was blood. All receptors derive from an elderly woman in good health. CDR3s include the opening cysteine and the closing phenylalanine or tryptophan. The D gene is left open where the match is weak. Clone size is shown for a subset of rows, as once, few, many or a class of expanded clone.

TRBJ1-2	NA	many	14	TRBV6-1	CASTRRGTTYGYTF	TGTGCCAGCACCAGGCGCGGGACCACCTATGGCTACACCTTC
TRBJ2-6	TRBD1	NA	19	TRBV7-2	CASSSFRDRKTSGANVLTF	TGTGCCAGCAGTTCCTTCCGGGACAGGAAGACATCTGGGGCCAACGTCCTGACTTTC
TRBJ2-7	TRBD1	NA	12	TRBV20-1	CSATGQSYEQYF	TGCAGTGCTACGGGACAGAGCTACGAGCAGTACTTC
TRBJ2-5	NA	NA	15	TRBV5-6	CASSFKGTGRETQYF	TGTGCCAGCAGCTTTAAAGGCACAGGGCGAGAGACCCAGTACTTC
TRBJ2-2	TRBD2	few	17	TRBV4-2	CASSPTGGGPNTGELFF	TGTGCCAGCAGCCCTACCGGCGGGGGGCCGAACACCGGGGAGCTGTTTTTT
TRBJ1-6	NA	NA	14	TRBV30	CAWTTKGYNSPLHF	TGTGCCTGGACCACAAAGGGCTATAATTCACCCCTCCACTTT
TRBJ2-7	NA	NA	16	TRBV29-1	CSAPGFGVQGAHEQYF	TGCAGCGCTCCAGGTTTTGGGGTACAGGGAGCCCACGAGCAGTACTTC
TRBJ2-2	NA	few	13	TRBV15	CATSRGGDGELFF	TGTGCCACCAGCAGAGGGGGGGACGGGGAGCTGTTTTTT
TRBJ2-1	NA	NA	14	TRBV20-1	CSARDRGSWAEQFF	TGCAGTGCTAGAGATCGGGGGTCGTGGGCTGAGCAGTTCTTC
TRBJ1-1	TRBD1	few	14	TRBV5-1	CASSFTGANTEAFF	TGCGCCAGCAGCTTTACAGGGGCGAACACTGAAGCTTTCTTT
TRBJ1-5	NA	many	16	TRBV4-1	CASRLHQGEGGFPQHF	TGCGCCAGCAGACTACACCAGGGTGAGGGGGGTTTTCCCCAGCATTTT
TRBJ2-7	NA	NA	14	TRBV5-1	CASSLGTFSYEQYF	TGCGCCAGCAGCTTGGGGACTTTCTCCTACGAGCAGTACTTC
TRBJ2-1	NA	NA	15	TRBV12-3/TRBV12-4	CASSLWAVTYNGQFF	TGTGCCAGCAGTTTATGGGCGGTTACGTACAATGGGCAGTTCTTC
TRBJ2-6	NA	many	13	TRBV20-1	CSATVGGANVLTF	TGCAGTGCTACGGTGGGGGGGGCCAACGTCCTGACTTTC
TRBJ1-4	NA	NA	15	TRBV18	CASSLGHRTNEKLFF	TGTGCCAGCTCGTTGGGACACAGAACAAATGAAAAACTGTTTTTT
TRBJ1-1	NA	many	12	TRBV10-3	CATTGRGAEAFF	TGTGCCACCACAGGGAGGGGGGCTGAAGCTTTCTTT
TRBJ1-6	NA	few	16	TRBV28	CASSLYTGPFGSPLHF	TGTGCCAGCAGCCTTTATACAGGTCCCTTTGGTTCACCCCTCCACTTT